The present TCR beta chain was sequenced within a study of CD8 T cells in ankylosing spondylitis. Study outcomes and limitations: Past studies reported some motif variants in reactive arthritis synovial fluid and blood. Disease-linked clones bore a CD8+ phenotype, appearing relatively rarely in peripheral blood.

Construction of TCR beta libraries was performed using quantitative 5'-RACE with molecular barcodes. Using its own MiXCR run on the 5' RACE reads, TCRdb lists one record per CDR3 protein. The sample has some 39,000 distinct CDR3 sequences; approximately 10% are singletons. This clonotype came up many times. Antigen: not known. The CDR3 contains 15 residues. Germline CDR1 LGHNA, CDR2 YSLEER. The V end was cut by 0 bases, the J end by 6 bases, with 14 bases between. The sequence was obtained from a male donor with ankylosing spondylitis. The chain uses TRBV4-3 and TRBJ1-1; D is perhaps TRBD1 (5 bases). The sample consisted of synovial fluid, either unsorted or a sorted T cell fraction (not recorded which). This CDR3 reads CASSQDKGGAPEAFF. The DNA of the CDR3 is TGCGCCAGCAGCCAAGACAAAGGCGGGGCCCCTGAAGCTTTCTTT.